This TCR beta chain was profiled in a study of technical replicates of blood from a handful of donors. Sequencing was performed with immunoSEQ multiplex PCR; in TCRdb, only in-frame clones are kept and a portion is missing. The sample holds roughly 80,000 clones; 89% are singletons and the top ten take 0.35% to 0.45%. Trimming took 3 bases from V and 5 from J, leaving 15 bases between them. The CDR3 spans 15 residues. CDR1 and CDR2 (germline): SEHNR, FQNEAQ (reference sequence). This sequence originates from a human donor in good health. Sequencing was performed on T cells isolated from PBMCs. The genes are TRBV7-9 and TRBJ2-3; TRBD1 might be the D (6 bases). DNA of the CDR3: TGTGCCAGCAGCTTGAGGACAGTGGTTGAAGATACGCAGTATTTT. Its protein product is CASSLRTVVEDTQYF.